This T cell receptor beta chain was identified during a study of Graves' ophthalmopathy and Graves' hyperthyroidism. Study at large: Peripheral blood samples were taken at initial diagnosis, before any treatment. Regarding the study as a whole: The model predicted progression of ophthalmopathy with a sensitivity of about 70%, and its specificity was about 73%.

This CDR3 spans 14 amino acids. CDR1 and CDR2 (germline): SGDLS, YYNGEE. As the template, RNA transcripts were used to amplify TCR beta CDR3 regions. Amplification began with first-round RT-PCR using HTBI primers, then second-round multiplex PCR was performed. TCRdb called the multiplex PCR reads again in MiXCR, with one record for every CDR3 protein. The sample lists a few hundred thousand distinct CDR3 sequences; about 16% were seen once. Of note for this clonotype: Its antigen remains unknown. This could be a read error, since a much larger clone is one nucleotide away.

The sample taken for sequencing was peripheral blood. This clonotype originated in a woman aged 18-29 years with stable Graves' hyperthyroidism. V gene TRBV9 combines with J gene TRBJ1-6, with TRBD1 as a possible D gene (5 bases). CDR3 bases: TGTGTCAGCAGCGTAGGGACGGCCAATTCACCCCTCCACTTT. It specifies CVSSVGTANSPLHF.